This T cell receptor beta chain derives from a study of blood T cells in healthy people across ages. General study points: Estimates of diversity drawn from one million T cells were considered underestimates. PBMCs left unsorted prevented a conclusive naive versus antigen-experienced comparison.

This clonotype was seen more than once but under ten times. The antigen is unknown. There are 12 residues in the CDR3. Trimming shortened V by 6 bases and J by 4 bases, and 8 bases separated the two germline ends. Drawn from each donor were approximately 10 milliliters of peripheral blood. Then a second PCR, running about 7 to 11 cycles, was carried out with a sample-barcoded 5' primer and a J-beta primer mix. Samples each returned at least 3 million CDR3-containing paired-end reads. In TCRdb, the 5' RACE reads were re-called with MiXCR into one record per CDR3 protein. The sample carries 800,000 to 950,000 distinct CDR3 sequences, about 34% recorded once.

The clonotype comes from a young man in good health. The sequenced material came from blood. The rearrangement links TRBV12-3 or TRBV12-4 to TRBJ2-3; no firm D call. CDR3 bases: TGTGCCAGCAGGGTGTTCTCAGATACGCAGTATTTT. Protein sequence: CASRVFSDTQYF.